This is a list of T cell receptor beta chains from one sample in a study of blood T cell repertoires in COVID-19. Assay used: immunoSEQ multiplex PCR; TCRdb lists only in-frame clones, some missing. The sample has 130,000 to 150,000 clones, roughly 76% seen once. Specimen: peripheral blood. The receptors were sampled from a human donor with acute or convalescent COVID-19. The donor label of this sample is uncertain. Both conserved end residues are part of each CDR3. The order of the fields is J gene, V gene, clone size, D gene, CDR3 protein, CDR3 DNA. The D gene is left open where the match is weak. Rows give clone size only sometimes, using once, few, many, or a class for an expanded clone.

j_call: TRBJ2-3; v_call: TRBV20-1; clone_size: NA; d_call: NA; cdr3_aa: CSAHFVDTQYF; cdr3_nt: TGCAGTGCTCACTTCGTAGATACGCAGTATTTT
j_call: TRBJ2-2; v_call: TRBV19; clone_size: once; d_call: TRBD2; cdr3_aa: CASTLGLAGANTGELFF; cdr3_nt: TGTGCCAGTACTCTAGGTCTAGCGGGAGCCAACACCGGGGAGCTGTTTTTT
j_call: TRBJ1-5; v_call: TRBV5-3; clone_size: NA; d_call: NA; cdr3_aa: CARRRVNQPQHF; cdr3_nt: TGTGCCAGAAGACGAGTGAATCAGCCCCAGCATTTT
j_call: TRBJ1-2; v_call: TRBV5-1; clone_size: NA; d_call: TRBD1; cdr3_aa: CASSPDRATTNYGYTF; cdr3_nt: TGCGCCAGCAGCCCAGACAGGGCCACCACTAATTATGGCTACACCTTC
j_call: TRBJ2-1; v_call: TRBV27; clone_size: NA; d_call: TRBD2; cdr3_aa: CASSQTGLGRTCEQFF; cdr3_nt: TGTGCCAGCAGTCAAACGGGACTAGGGCGGACGTGCGAGCAGTTCTTC
j_call: TRBJ2-1; v_call: TRBV24-1; clone_size: NA; d_call: TRBD1; cdr3_aa: CATSDFGTATYNEQFF; cdr3_nt: TGTGCCACCAGCGATTTCGGGACAGCGACCTACAATGAGCAGTTCTTC
j_call: TRBJ2-7; v_call: TRBV12-3/TRBV12-4; clone_size: NA; d_call: NA; cdr3_aa: CASSFVPAGQYF; cdr3_nt: TGTGCCAGCAGTTTTGTCCCAGCGGGGCAGTACTTC
j_call: TRBJ2-1; v_call: TRBV2; clone_size: few; d_call: TRBD1; cdr3_aa: CASNGQGAFNEQFF; cdr3_nt: TGTGCCAGCAACGGACAGGGGGCATTCAATGAGCAGTTCTTC
j_call: TRBJ1-5; v_call: TRBV12-3/TRBV12-4; clone_size: NA; d_call: NA; cdr3_aa: CASSFSGNQPQHF; cdr3_nt: TGTGCCAGCAGTTTTTCGGGCAATCAGCCCCAGCATTTT
j_call: TRBJ1-1; v_call: TRBV30; clone_size: NA; d_call: TRBD1; cdr3_aa: CGSTGEDGEAFF; cdr3_nt: TGTGGTTCGACAGGGGAGGATGGTGAAGCTTTCTTT
j_call: TRBJ1-3; v_call: TRBV2; clone_size: NA; d_call: NA; cdr3_aa: CVRRRQDSGNTIYF; cdr3_nt: TGTGTCCGCCGGAGGCAGGACTCTGGAAACACCATATATTTT
j_call: TRBJ1-2; v_call: TRBV6-5; clone_size: once; d_call: NA; cdr3_aa: CASLGAGTPNYGYTF; cdr3_nt: TGTGCCAGCCTGGGGGCCGGGACACCTAACTATGGCTACACCTTC
j_call: TRBJ1-2; v_call: TRBV18; clone_size: NA; d_call: TRBD1; cdr3_aa: CASSPPIGQGNYGYTF; cdr3_nt: TGTGCCAGCTCACCACCGATCGGACAGGGGAACTATGGCTACACCTTC
j_call: TRBJ2-6; v_call: TRBV9; clone_size: few; d_call: NA; cdr3_aa: CASSAASTGISGANVLTF; cdr3_nt: TGTGCCAGCAGCGCCGCGTCGACAGGCATCTCTGGGGCCAACGTCCTGACTTTC
j_call: TRBJ1-5; v_call: TRBV6-1; clone_size: NA; d_call: NA; cdr3_aa: CASSDSRPGGNQPQHF; cdr3_nt: TGTGCCAGCAGTGATAGTCGACCGGGGGGCAATCAGCCCCAGCATTTT
j_call: TRBJ1-6; v_call: TRBV5-8; clone_size: NA; d_call: TRBD1; cdr3_aa: CASSHGQGARNSPLHF; cdr3_nt: TGTGCCAGCAGCCATGGACAGGGGGCGCGAAATTCACCCCTCCACTTT
j_call: TRBJ1-5; v_call: TRBV30; clone_size: NA; d_call: NA; cdr3_aa: CAWSSSNQPQHF; cdr3_nt: TGTGCCTGGAGTTCCTCGAATCAGCCCCAGCATTTT
j_call: TRBJ1-2; v_call: TRBV9; clone_size: NA; d_call: NA; cdr3_aa: CASSVRGGGYTF; cdr3_nt: TGTGCCAGCAGCGTACGGGGGGGTGGCTACACCTTC
j_call: TRBJ2-2; v_call: TRBV2; clone_size: NA; d_call: TRBD1; cdr3_aa: CASGTGVGELFF; cdr3_nt: TGTGCCTCCGGGACAGGGGTCGGGGAGCTGTTTTTT
j_call: TRBJ2-7; v_call: TRBV4-1; clone_size: NA; d_call: NA; cdr3_aa: CASSHPTTTSYEQYF; cdr3_nt: TGCGCCAGCAGCCACCCGACTACTACTTCCTACGAGCAGTACTTC
j_call: TRBJ2-3; v_call: TRBV5-1; clone_size: NA; d_call: NA; cdr3_aa: CASRFQQGGTDTQYF; cdr3_nt: TGCGCCAGCAGATTTCAACAGGGCGGCACAGATACGCAGTATTTT
j_call: TRBJ1-5; v_call: TRBV2; clone_size: NA; d_call: TRBD1; cdr3_aa: CASSSDRADQPQHF; cdr3_nt: TGTGCCAGCAGTTCGGACAGGGCGGATCAGCCCCAGCATTTT
j_call: TRBJ2-1; v_call: TRBV24-1; clone_size: few; d_call: NA; cdr3_aa: CATSGRGNGQNEQFF; cdr3_nt: TGTGCCACCAGTGGACGAGGGAACGGGCAAAATGAGCAGTTCTTC
j_call: TRBJ2-7; v_call: TRBV7-6; clone_size: NA; d_call: TRBD1; cdr3_aa: CASSLEDRRSEQYF; cdr3_nt: TGTGCCAGCAGCTTAGAGGACAGGCGATCGGAGCAGTACTTC
j_call: TRBJ2-1; v_call: TRBV2; clone_size: NA; d_call: TRBD2; cdr3_aa: CASKTSGDHNEQFF; cdr3_nt: TGTGCCAGCAAGACTAGCGGGGACCACAATGAGCAGTTCTTC
j_call: TRBJ2-3; v_call: TRBV2; clone_size: once; d_call: TRBD2; cdr3_aa: CASSSQTGGPDTQYF; cdr3_nt: TGTGCCAGCAGTTCCCAAACGGGGGGGCCAGATACGCAGTATTTT
j_call: TRBJ2-2; v_call: TRBV19; clone_size: NA; d_call: NA; cdr3_aa: CASSIGGTPSTGELFF; cdr3_nt: TGTGCCAGTAGTATAGGAGGTACTCCGAGCACCGGGGAGCTGTTTTTT
j_call: TRBJ1-4; v_call: TRBV5-1; clone_size: NA; d_call: TRBD1; cdr3_aa: CASSLEPTGAANEKLFF; cdr3_nt: TGCGCCAGCAGCTTGGAGCCCACAGGGGCGGCTAATGAAAAACTGTTTTTT
j_call: TRBJ2-2; v_call: TRBV7-8; clone_size: NA; d_call: NA; cdr3_aa: CASSRGYTGELFF; cdr3_nt: TGTGCCAGCAGTCGGGGTTACACCGGGGAGCTGTTTTTT
j_call: TRBJ1-2; v_call: TRBV12-3/TRBV12-4; clone_size: few; d_call: TRBD1; cdr3_aa: CASSLDRARGYTF; cdr3_nt: TGTGCCAGCAGCTTGGACAGGGCTCGTGGCTACACCTTC
j_call: TRBJ1-1; v_call: TRBV2; clone_size: few; d_call: NA; cdr3_aa: CASSVSVALNTEAFF; cdr3_nt: TGTGCCAGCAGTGTTTCGGTCGCCTTGAACACTGAAGCTTTCTTT
j_call: TRBJ1-2; v_call: TRBV5-1; clone_size: NA; d_call: NA; cdr3_aa: CASSLAGGLGYTF; cdr3_nt: TGCGCCAGCAGCTTGGCCGGGGGGCTTGGCTACACCTTC